This T cell receptor beta chain is drawn from a study of regulatory T cells in long-lasting Graves disease. Regarding time point: newly diagnosed GD, antithyroid drugs for less than 3 months. The TCR library was made from RNA that had been extracted from PBMCs in TRIzol. The CDR3 contains 16 residues. Germline V lookup: CDR1 MNHEY, CDR2 SMNVEV (reference sequence). Trimming at V came to 5 bases and at J to 4 bases, leaving 12 bases not matched to a gene. Libraries of TCR beta came from iRepertoire HTBI primers plus Arm-PCR of CDR3 regions. TCRdb independently ran MiXCR on the multiplex PCR reads; one entry per CDR3 protein. Of roughly 500,000 distinct CDR3 sequences in the sample, approximately 15% were seen once. In its sample, this clonotype was seen many times. This sample was shared with a second study, whose subject was T cells in Graves' hyperthyroidism and ophthalmopathy. In that study: Researchers defined stable Graves' hyperthyroidism as no ophthalmopathy progression within 18 months.

This clonotype was obtained from a man between 25 and 39 years old with Graves disease. The sample was peripheral blood mononuclear cells (PBMCs), taken at new diagnosis, from a patient treated with antithyroid drugs. The chain recombines TRBV27 with TRBJ2-7, with 9 bases identical to TRBD1. CDR3 amino acids: CASSIKGGQGMYEQYF. In nucleotides, the CDR3 is TGTGCCAGCAGTATTAAGGGGGGACAGGGAATGTACGAGCAGTACTTC.